The rows below give T cell receptor beta chains drawn from one sample of a study of T cell responses to AZD1222 COVID-19 vaccine. Produced via immunoSEQ multiplex PCR; TCRdb's table is partial and in-frame only. Of about 150,000 clones listed, around 90% are singletons. The material sequenced was peripheral blood, taken 28 days after the second dose of the MenACWY control vaccine. The receptors were gathered from an adult who received the MenACWY meningococcal vaccine as a control. The CDR3 runs from the conserved cysteine through the conserved F or W. The D gene is left open where the match is weak. Only part of the rows carry a size: once, few, many, or a class if the clone is expanded.

d_call	j_call	clone_size	v_call	cdr3_length	cdr3_nt	cdr3_aa
.	TRBJ1-2	.	TRBV27	15	TGTGCCAGCAGTTTACTCCCCTCTCCTATCTATGGCTACACCTTC	CASSLLPSPIYGYTF
.	TRBJ2-2	.	TRBV7-3	17	TGTGCCAGCAGCTTTCGTTTAGGGACTTGGAACACCGGGGAGCTGTTTTTT	CASSFRLGTWNTGELFF
.	TRBJ1-1	few	TRBV19	14	TGTGCCAGTACCGAGACAGCACAGAACACTGAAGCTTTCTTT	CASTETAQNTEAFF
TRBD2	TRBJ2-1	.	TRBV5-8	17	TGTGCCAGCAGACCCCCTAGCGGGAGGGTCGGGTACAATGAGCAGTTCTTC	CASRPPSGRVGYNEQFF
.	TRBJ1-2	.	TRBV5-1	13	TGCGCCAGCAGCATATCCCCCGGGGGAGGCTACACCTTC	CASSISPGGGYTF
.	TRBJ1-5	.	TRBV7-2	13	TGTGCCAGCAGCTTAGTGGGTTCTCAGCCCCAGCATTTT	CASSLVGSQPQHF
TRBD1	TRBJ2-1	.	TRBV5-6	13	TGTGCCAGCAGATACAGGGGGCTGAATGAGCAGTTCTTC	CASRYRGLNEQFF
.	TRBJ1-6	.	TRBV6-6	12	TGTGCCAGCAGACCCGGGACCTCACCCCTCCACTTT	CASRPGTSPLHF
.	TRBJ2-2	.	TRBV19	14	TGTGCCAGTAGTCGGGGCACGAACACCGGGGAGCTGTTTTTT	CASSRGTNTGELFF
TRBD1	TRBJ2-3	.	TRBV18	14	TGTGCCAGCTCACCCCTGGACAGGACAGATACGCAGTATTTT	CASSPLDRTDTQYF
.	TRBJ1-2	.	TRBV19	16	TGTGCCAGTAGCCCGGGGTTACGGGCCTCTAACTATGGCTACACCTTC	CASSPGLRASNYGYTF
.	TRBJ2-2	.	TRBV2	17	TGTGCCAGCAGTGAACTCCCGGGCGCGGGGAACACCGGGGAGCTGTTTTTT	CASSELPGAGNTGELFF
.	TRBJ1-1	.	TRBV28	11	TGTGCCAGCAAACACGGCTTTGAAGCTTTCTTT	CASKHGFEAFF
TRBD1	TRBJ1-1	.	TRBV28	12	TGTGCCAGCAGTTTACAGGGGGCCGTCGCTTTCTTT	CASSLQGAVAFF
.	TRBJ1-1	.	TRBV28	12	TGTGCCGGTCAGGGATCGCACACTGAAGCTTTCTTT	CAGQGSHTEAFF
.	TRBJ2-2	.	TRBV12-3/TRBV12-4	13	TGTGCCAGCAGCCTAGACCAAACCGGGGAGCTGTTTTTT	CASSLDQTGELFF
TRBD1	TRBJ2-4	.	TRBV19	17	TGTGCCAGTAGTATAGTTAGGACAGGGAGAACCAAAAACATTCAGTACTTC	CASSIVRTGRTKNIQYF
.	TRBJ1-1	.	TRBV19	13	TGTGCCAGTAGTATAGGAGGGGGCACTGAAGCTTTCTTT	CASSIGGGTEAFF
.	TRBJ1-1	.	TRBV19	16	TGTGCCAGTAGTATAAGGAGGGCGAGGGGGAACACTGAAGCTTTCTTT	CASSIRRARGNTEAFF
.	TRBJ1-1	.	TRBV7-9	14	TGTGCCAGCAGCTTAGAGTTCGGGAACACTGAAGCTTTCTTT	CASSLEFGNTEAFF
TRBD1	TRBJ2-5	once	TRBV5-1	15	TGCGCCAGCAGCTTTACTCGACAGGGACGGGAGACCCAGTACTTC	CASSFTRQGRETQYF
.	TRBJ1-1	.	TRBV5-4	14	TGTGCCAGCAGCTTCAGGGGCGAGAACACTGAAGCTTTCTTT	CASSFRGENTEAFF
TRBD1	TRBJ1-1	few	TRBV28	14	TGTGCCAGCAGGCTGGACAGGGCGGACACTGAAGCTTTCTTT	CASRLDRADTEAFF